This record looks at one TCR beta chain sequence and its context. This clone was counted between two and nine times. Its specific antigen is unknown. No much larger clone is present one base from it, and per-base qualities are unavailable. This specimen belongs to a study of blood T cell repertoires in COVID-19 (TCRdb year 2020). Regarding the study in general: Collaborator samples came from the United States, Italy and Spain and covered acute and convalescent phases of COVID-19. The samples were drawn from the first 160 participants of the ongoing ImmuneRACE study and from 1,200 or so subjects provided by 6 global collaborators. Where available, HLA class I and class II types were taken from metadata supplied by the sample provider and were not determined by assay-based typing. Sample metadata almost always included a de-identified subject ID, COVID-19 status, age in years and sex. Deeply sampled blood TCRbeta repertoires from subjects exposed to, actively infected with, or recovered from COVID-19 were included in the dataset. The prospective study material was composed of cDNA or gDNA derived from T cells, B-cell-depleted T cells, or PBMCs. The repertoires were released in a freely available public database intended as a resource for research on the immune response to SARS-CoV-2.

The V and J ends are trimmed by 8 bases and 3 bases, leaving 17 bases between them. Including cysteine and phenylalanine, the CDR3 has 15 amino acids. The retained sequence is limited to the CDR3, 45 bases, with the frame set at the first base. CDR1 and CDR2 are read off the germline V gene (reference sequence) as MNHEY and SMNVEV. One collaborating source in Seattle enrolled patients while the patients were actively infected and followed the patients over time throughout the course of disease. Whole blood was collected in K2EDTA tubes by collaborating institutions according to the institutions' own protocols. For TCRbeta analysis, collaborators shipped samples in one of three forms: frozen whole blood, isolated PBMCs, or DNA extracted from either of those sample types. The investigation overall reported the following: Clinical and demographic metadata were provided uncurated, with the amount varying by source and participant.

TCRbeta CDR3 regions were amplified from genomic DNA using the immunoSEQ Assay, a bias-controlled multiplex PCR. The authors' pipeline ran thus. The number of nucleated cells in each sample was estimated by amplification of reference gene primers within the assay. Sequence reads were collapsed and filtered to measure the absolute abundance of every unique TCRbeta CDR3 rearrangement. Productive Simpson clonality was computed per sample as the square root of Simpson's diversity index over productive rearrangements. TCRdb provides this immuneACCESS table in a form limited to in-frame rearrangements. Some clones are lacking; in checked studies, under half of them reflect an unresolved V gene, and why the rest are absent is not known. V, J and clone size are those of that table, while D and trimming were read from the DNA. The sample records about 82,000 clones, about 78% of which are singletons. The ten most abundant clones make up approximately 40% of the sample.

The chain employs TRBV27 and TRBJ1-5, and the D gene may be TRBD1, 6 bases matching. Source material: peripheral blood. The sequence was obtained from a man aged 60-69 years with COVID-19, enrolled during active disease. The CDR3 sequence is CASASGQLVNQPQHF. The nucleotides are TGTGCCAGCGCGTCCGGACAGCTGGTCAATCAGCCCCAGCATTTT.